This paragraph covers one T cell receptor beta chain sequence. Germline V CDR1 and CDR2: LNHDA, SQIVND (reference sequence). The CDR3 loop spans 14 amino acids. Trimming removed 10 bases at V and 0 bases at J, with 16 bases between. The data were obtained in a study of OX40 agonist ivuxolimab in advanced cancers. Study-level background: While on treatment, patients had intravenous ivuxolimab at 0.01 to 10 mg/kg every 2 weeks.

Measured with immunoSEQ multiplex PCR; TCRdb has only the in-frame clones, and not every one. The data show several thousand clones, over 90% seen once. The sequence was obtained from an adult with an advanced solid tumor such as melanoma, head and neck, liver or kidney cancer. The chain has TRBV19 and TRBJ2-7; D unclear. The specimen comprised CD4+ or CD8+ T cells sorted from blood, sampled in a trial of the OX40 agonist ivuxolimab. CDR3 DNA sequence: TGTGCCACCCACTCCTCGGCAGGCTCCTACGAGCAGTACTTC. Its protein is CATHSSAGSYEQYF.